This TCR beta chain was found in a study of T cell responses to AZD1222 COVID-19 vaccine. In germline, CDR1 is SGHNT, CDR2 YENEEA. The CDR3 runs to 15 residues. The V segment lost 6 bases and the J segment 5 bases; nucleotides outside the gene matches: 9. The protocol was immunoSEQ multiplex PCR, while the TCRdb copy is restricted to in-frame clones and leaves out a portion. Among 120,000 to 150,000 clones listed, roughly 90% were seen once. V usage is TRBV11-3 and J usage is TRBJ2-2, with TRBD2 matching 7 bases. The material was peripheral blood, obtained on day 0 of AZD1222 vaccination. This TCR was sampled from an adult in good health. The CDR3 region is CASSLGRAETGELFF. The CDR3 coding sequence is TGTGCCAGCAGTTTGGGGAGGGCGGAAACCGGGGAGCTGTTTTTT. Combining the CDR3 with reference TRBV11-3 and TRBJ2-2 gives the whole variable domain EAGVVQSPRYKIIEKKQPVAFWCNPISGHNTLYWYLQNLGQGPELLIRYENEEAVDDSQLPKDRFSAERLKGVDSTLKIQPAELGDSAVYLCASSLGRAETGELFFGEGSRLTVL.